This TCR beta chain is drawn from a study of shared clonotypes between healthy human individuals. Only CD45RO-negative cells positively selected for CCR7 counted as naive CD8 cells, so terminally differentiated effector memory CD45RA+ cells were excluded. Study-wide points: Naive CD4 clonotypes overlapped across several donors at approximately 5.5%.

Germline V gene lookup returns CDR1 SQVTM and CDR2 ANQGSEA. V lost 0 bases, J lost 8 bases, and 2 bases stayed unmatched. The CDR3 extends over 12 amino acids. The authors ran the assay at deep level. Original data processing: Junction-only sequences produced by ImmunoSEQ had no quality scores, so filtering differed. Some clones are missing from TCRdb's copy, which holds only in-frame ones; the method was immunoSEQ multiplex PCR. Clone size and the V and J calls come from that table; the DNA yielded D and trimming. This sample has some 2.1 million clones, with about 95% found just once. Regarding this clone: Its antigen is as yet unknown.

The sample was naive CD8+ T cells sorted from blood. The chain has TRBV29-1 and TRBJ1-2; 8 bases are a match to TRBD1. The TCR sequence derives from a man aged 18 to 29 in good health. The CDR3 protein is CSVEDDRGGYTF. DNA of the CDR3: TGCAGCGTTGAAGATGACAGGGGCGGCTACACCTTC.